These 5 T cell receptor beta chains originate from one sample sequenced in a study of blood T cell repertoires in COVID-19. Clones were sequenced by immunoSEQ multiplex PCR, and TCRdb holds only the in-frame ones, with some missing. The sample lists tens of thousands of clones, approximately 86% occurring once. Sequencing was performed on peripheral blood. The receptors come from a human donor in a cohort sampled during active COVID-19. The donor label of this sample is uncertain.

V and J are TRBV7-3 and TRBJ2-7; tentative D call: TRBD2 (6 bases). The CDR3 totals 13 residues. Germline V gene sequence: CDR1 SGHTA, CDR2 FQGTGA. V dropped 5 bases and J dropped 4 bases, with 12 bases sitting between them. This CDR3 is CASSLLTSYEQYF. In DNA, the CDR3 is TGTGCCAGCAGCCTACTGACTAGTTACGAGCAGTACTTC.

The chain employs TRBV11-2 and TRBJ2-7; possible D gene TRBD2, 5 bases. V lost 10 bases and J lost 4, with 17 bases in between. Looked up from germline, CDR1 is SGHAT and CDR2 is FQNNGV. The length of the CDR3 is 13 residues. The CDR3 coding sequence is TGTGCCACCGCCGGCCTAGCTGTTTACGAGCAGTACTTC. Translation: CATAGLAVYEQYF.

The genes are TRBV5-8 and TRBJ1-2, with unresolved D. Germline V CDR1 and CDR2: SGHTS, YDEGEE. The CDR3 spans 13 residues. The V end lost 1 base, the J end lost 7 bases, and 11 bases lay between the germline ends. The DNA for the CDR3 is TGTGCCAGCAGCTTGCGGGGAGGGCCTGGCTACACCTTC. Protein sequence: CASSLRGGPGYTF.

The rearrangement uses TRBV11-3 and TRBJ2-6, with 10 bases that match TRBD1. Germline values: CDR1 SGHNT, CDR2 YENEEA. Germline trimming cut 3 bases from V and 12 bases from J; bases unmatched to any gene: 11. The CDR3 consists of 16 residues. The CDR3 is CASSFRVDRGTSVLTF. In DNA form, the CDR3 reads TGTGCCAGCAGCTTCCGTGTGGACAGGGGGACGAGCGTCCTGACTTTC.

The rearrangement uses TRBV7-2 and TRBJ2-5, with D tentatively TRBD2 (7 bases). Germline-derived CDR1 and CDR2 are SGHTA and FQGNSA. This CDR3 comprises 15 residues. Deletions cut 4 bases from V and 4 bases from J, with 16 bases between. CDR3 protein: CASSSQPGGLETQYF. DNA of the CDR3: TGTGCCAGCAGCTCTCAACCCGGGGGGCTAGAGACCCAGTACTTC.